The rows below give T cell receptor beta chains drawn from one sample of a study of T-cell memory formation after mild COVID-19. Via MiXCR, TCRdb re-called the 5' RACE reads, giving one row per CDR3 protein. The sample includes roughly 100,000 distinct CDR3 sequences, under 15% seen only once; the top ten take around 30%. Material: PBMCs or a T cell subset sorted from them (not recorded which). These receptors originate from an adult woman who had mild COVID-19 (a few samples of this study predate the infection). Cell type and time point are not known. Each CDR3 is given with its conserved first and last residue. Fields, in order: D gene, CDR3 length, J gene, V gene, clone size, CDR3 DNA, CDR3 protein. D genes are given only for firm matches. The listing skips clone size in some rows; elsewhere it reads once, few, many or a size class.

TRBD2 20 TRBJ2-1 TRBV28 few TGTGCCAGCAGAGGCTCGACTAGCGGGGGTTACGGTACTATCTACAATGAGCAGTTCTTC CASRGSTSGGYGTIYNEQFF
- 14 TRBJ2-7 TRBV9 many TGTGCCAGCAGCGTAGGGTCACAGGGAAACGAGCAGTACTTC CASSVGSQGNEQYF
- 17 TRBJ1-2 TRBV21-1 - TGTGCCAGCAGCAAACTTGGACACTCCACGGTGCTGTATGGCTACACCTTC CASSKLGHSTVLYGYTF
- 14 TRBJ2-7 TRBV2 - TGTGCCAGCAGTGGTATTAGCGACTCCTACGAGCAGTACTTC CASSGISDSYEQYF
- 15 TRBJ2-3 TRBV4-1 few TGCGCCAGCAGCCCGAGCCCTCAAGGCACAGATACGCAGTATTTT CASSPSPQGTDTQYF
TRBD1 15 TRBJ2-7 TRBV29-1 - TGCAGCGTCGAAGATTTTGACAGGGGAGGATACGAGCAGTACTTC CSVEDFDRGGYEQYF
TRBD2 15 TRBJ2-1 TRBV20-1 few TGCAGTGCTAGAGGAACTAGCGGTTCCTACAATGAGCAGTTCTTC CSARGTSGSYNEQFF
- 13 TRBJ2-7 TRBV12-3/TRBV12-4 few TGTGCCAGCAGTTTATCTAGGGGTAGCAAGCAGTACTTC CASSLSRGSKQYF
- 16 TRBJ2-1 TRBV4-3 few TGCGCCAGCAGCCAAGATCCCGGGAACTCCTACAATGAGCAGTTCTTC CASSQDPGNSYNEQFF
- 17 TRBJ2-1 TRBV6-2/TRBV6-3 - TGTGCCAGCAGCTCTCCCCGGAGGGGGGAGGATTACACTGAGCAGTTCTTC CASSSPRRGEDYTEQFF
TRBD1 16 TRBJ2-1 TRBV7-6 many TGTGCCAGCAGCTTCTTGGGGGACAGTGCCTACAATGAGCAGTTCTTC CASSFLGDSAYNEQFF
- 13 TRBJ2-2 TRBV5-5 - TGTGCCAGCAGCTCCGCTCCCACCGGGGAGCTGTTTTTT CASSSAPTGELFF
- 13 TRBJ2-3 TRBV7-6 - TGTGCCAGCAGCTCTCTCTACACAGATACGCAGTATTTT CASSSLYTDTQYF
- 13 TRBJ2-5 TRBV5-5 - TGTGCCAGCAGCACCTGGGGGTGGGAGACCCAGTACTTC CASSTWGWETQYF
- 16 TRBJ2-5 TRBV5-6 - TGTGCCAGCAGCTTCGCCCCGGCCGGGTCCCAAGAGACCCAGTACTTC CASSFAPAGSQETQYF
- 14 TRBJ1-1 TRBV20-1 few TGCAGTGCTAGAGATCATTGGGGGAACACTGAAGCTTTCTTT CSARDHWGNTEAFF
TRBD1 16 TRBJ2-3 TRBV29-1 - TGCAGCGTTGAGGGGACAGGGAGAGGGACCACAGATACGCAGTATTTT CSVEGTGRGTTDTQYF
TRBD1 16 TRBJ1-3 TRBV2 - TGTGCCAGCAGTGTTGGACAGGGTAATATCGGAAACACCATATATTTT CASSVGQGNIGNTIYF
- 14 TRBJ2-7 TRBV20-1 many TGCAGTGCTATACCGACATTTAACTCCTACGAGCAGTACTTC CSAIPTFNSYEQYF
- 16 TRBJ1-4 TRBV9 few TGTGCCAGCAGCGCAGAGACGGGACCCACCAATGAAAAACTGTTTTTT CASSAETGPTNEKLFF
TRBD2 15 TRBJ2-3 TRBV9 - TGTGCCAGCAGCGTAGGTCTAGCGGGGGTAGATACGCAGTATTTT CASSVGLAGVDTQYF
TRBD2 17 TRBJ2-7 TRBV6-2/TRBV6-3 - TGTGCCAGCAGTTACTCCTTAACTAGCGGGAATACCTACGAGCAGTACTTC CASSYSLTSGNTYEQYF
- 16 TRBJ1-4 TRBV4-1 - TGCGCCAGCAGACCCTCACCCGCTTCAACTAATGAAAAACTGTTTTTT CASRPSPASTNEKLFF
- 16 TRBJ1-1 TRBV7-9 few TGTGCCAGCAGCTTAGACCATGGCAGTTTAGGAACTGAAGCTTTCTTT CASSLDHGSLGTEAFF
TRBD2 15 TRBJ2-1 TRBV27 many TGTGCCAGCATCCGGACTAGCGGGTTATACAATGAGCAGTTCTTC CASIRTSGLYNEQFF
- 16 TRBJ2-4 TRBV4-3 - TGCGCCAGCAGCCAAGATCGGGCAATAGCCAAAAACATTCAGTACTTC CASSQDRAIAKNIQYF
- 13 TRBJ2-1 TRBV24-1 few TGTGCCACCAGTCCGAGCTCCTACAATGAGCAGTTCTTC CATSPSSYNEQFF
- 13 TRBJ2-5 TRBV9 - TGTGCCAGCAGCGGTGGGGGCGGGGAGACCCAGTACTTC CASSGGGGETQYF
- 17 TRBJ2-1 TRBV7-6 few TGTGCCAGCAGCCATGATGATTCGGGAAGAAGTAGGGATGAGCAGTTCTTC CASSHDDSGRSRDEQFF
- 11 TRBJ2-1 TRBV6-2/TRBV6-3 many TGTGCCTCCTCTTGGGGGAATGAGCAGTTCTTC CASSWGNEQFF
- 16 TRBJ2-1 TRBV4-3 few TGCGCCAGCAGCCACTCGGTGGGGACGACCTACAATGAGCAGTTCTTC CASSHSVGTTYNEQFF
- 15 TRBJ1-4 TRBV10-3 - TGTGCCATCAGTGAGTCGGCCTCAACTAATGAAAAACTGTTTTTT CAISESASTNEKLFF
TRBD2 17 TRBJ2-3 TRBV6-1 few TGTGCCAGCAGTGAACTAGCGGGGGGGGGCCGGACAGATACGCAGTATTTT CASSELAGGGRTDTQYF
- 17 TRBJ2-7 TRBV4-3 - TGCGCCAGCAGCCAAGACAGGTCGGGACCGGGAACCTACGAGCAGTACTTC CASSQDRSGPGTYEQYF
TRBD2 16 TRBJ2-3 TRBV4-1 - TGCGCCAGCAGCCAAGCAGGGACTAGCACAAGGGATACGCAGTATTTT CASSQAGTSTRDTQYF
TRBD1 13 TRBJ1-1 TRBV24-1 - TGTGCCACGGACAGGGGGCCGAACACTGAAGCTTTCTTT CATDRGPNTEAFF
- 12 TRBJ2-3 TRBV12-3/TRBV12-4 few TGTGCCAGCAGTTTAGCAGTCGATACGCAGTATTTT CASSLAVDTQYF
- 16 TRBJ2-3 TRBV9 few TGTGCCAGCAGCCCCTCTGGGAGTACAAGCACAGATACGCAGTATTTT CASSPSGSTSTDTQYF
- 20 TRBJ2-3 TRBV12-3/TRBV12-4 - TGTGCCAGCAGTTCCCCCTGGGGGCAAAATAAGTCCCCTAGCACAGATACGCAGTATTTT CASSSPWGQNKSPSTDTQYF
- 14 TRBJ2-7 TRBV7-9 many TGTGCCAGCAGCTTAGCCGTAGGGCAGAGCGAGCAGTACTTC CASSLAVGQSEQYF
- 15 TRBJ2-5 TRBV7-9 few TGTGCCAGCAGCTTAGTTCTGGACTCCCAAGAGACCCAGTACTTC CASSLVLDSQETQYF
- 14 TRBJ1-4 TRBV15 - TGTGCCACCAGCCCACGAGTCGAGGGTGAAAAACTGTTTTTT CATSPRVEGEKLFF
- 10 TRBJ1-2 TRBV20-1 - TGCAGTGCTGATATCGTTGGCTACACCTTC CSADIVGYTF
- 14 TRBJ1-1 TRBV27 few TGTGCCAGCAGAGTATTGGGGTTGAACACTGAAGCTTTCTTT CASRVLGLNTEAFF
- 16 TRBJ2-4 TRBV5-1 few TGCGCCAGCAGCTTGGAAGTTTCACTAGCCAAAAACATTCAGTACTTC CASSLEVSLAKNIQYF
- 14 TRBJ2-7 TRBV9 - TGTGCCAGCAGCGTAGTGTCTGTACCCTACGAGCAGTACTTC CASSVVSVPYEQYF
- 14 TRBJ2-1 TRBV2 few TGTGCCAGCAGTGTACGGGCCGGGGACAATGAGCAGTTCTTC CASSVRAGDNEQFF
TRBD1 17 TRBJ2-3 TRBV9 many TGTGCCAGCAGCTCCCATTGGGGACAGGGGCCCACAGATACGCAGTATTTT CASSSHWGQGPTDTQYF
- 16 TRBJ2-1 TRBV24-1 few TGTGCCACCAGTTCTGTGGACTACAGGGGTGATAATGAGCAGTTCTTC CATSSVDYRGDNEQFF
- 14 TRBJ2-1 TRBV9 few TGTGCCAGCAGCGTAGGGGCAGATTACAATGAGCAGTTCTTC CASSVGADYNEQFF
- 13 TRBJ2-2 TRBV30 once TGTGCCTGGAGTGAACTGAACACCGGGGAGCTGTTTTTT CAWSELNTGELFF
TRBD1 16 TRBJ1-2 TRBV2 - TGTGCCAGCAGTGAAGCGGGACAGCGAGCCAACTATGGCTACACCTTC CASSEAGQRANYGYTF
- 14 TRBJ2-7 TRBV14 - TGTGCCAGCAGCCACAGGGACATTACCTACGAGCAGTACTTC CASSHRDITYEQYF
TRBD1 12 TRBJ1-1 TRBV3-1 few TGTGCCAGCAGCCAAGATTTCAGGGGGACATTCTTT CASSQDFRGTFF
TRBD2 16 TRBJ2-2 TRBV9 few TGTGCCAGCAGCGTAGTGGCGGGAGCGAACACCGGGGAGCTGTTTTTT CASSVVAGANTGELFF
- 15 TRBJ2-4 TRBV27 - TGTGCCAGCAGTTTGACCCAGGGTGGGGGAAACATTCAGTACTTC CASSLTQGGGNIQYF